These 9 T cell receptor beta chains came from one sample sequenced in a study of blood T cell repertoires in COVID-19. The table came from immunoSEQ multiplex PCR; TCRdb's copy has only in-frame clones and leaves some out. Here the sample spans some 100,000 clones, 88% being singletons. The specimen sequenced was peripheral blood. These TCRs come from a woman aged 70-85 years with acute or convalescent COVID-19.

The chain carries TRBV29-1 and TRBJ2-1; no definite D call. This CDR3 comprises 11 residues. With 7 bases removed from V and 6 bases from J, the gap between germline ends came to 10 bases. CDR1 SQVTM and CDR2 ANQGSEA come from the germline V gene. DNA of the CDR3: TGCAGCGAAACTACCATCAATGAGCAGTTCTTC. Its protein product is CSETTINEQFF.

The rearrangement joins TRBV29-1 to TRBJ2-3; a weak D match, TRBD1 (6 bases). V dropped 1 base and J dropped 6 bases, with 23 bases sitting between them. This CDR3 comprises 17 residues. Germline CDR1 SQVTM, CDR2 ANQGSEA. The CDR3: CSVEGVKDRKLWDTQYF. DNA for the CDR3: TGCAGCGTTGAAGGTGTAAAGGACAGAAAATTGTGGGATACGCAGTATTTT.

The chain combines TRBV19 with TRBJ2-2; D remains ambiguous. Trimming took 6 bases from V and 6 from J, leaving 8 bases between them. In germline, CDR1 is LNHDA, CDR2 SQIVND (reference sequence). This CDR3 comprises 12 residues. CDR3 sequence: CASSMVAGELFF. The CDR3 DNA reads TGTGCCAGTAGCATGGTAGCCGGGGAGCTGTTTTTT.

The chain recombines TRBV7-8 with TRBJ2-7; 8 bases match TRBD1. The CDR3 is 14 residues long. Germline CDR1 reads SGHVS; CDR2 reads FQNEAQ. Losses at the gene ends were 4 bases for V and 2 bases for J; bases not matched to a gene: 4. CDR3 in DNA: TGTGCCAGCAGCTGGAGGACAGGGACCTACGAGCAGTACTTC. Protein product: CASSWRTGTYEQYF.

The rearrangement joins TRBV9 to TRBJ2-3, with TRBD1 matching 11 bases. Per germline, CDR1 SGDLS and CDR2 YYNGEE. The CDR3 covers 15 residues. The trim removed 1 base at V and 6 bases at J, leaving 4 bases unmatched. In DNA form, the CDR3 reads TGTGCCAGCAGCGTAATGGGACAGGGGGAGGATACGCAGTATTTT. Its protein is CASSVMGQGEDTQYF.

The V call is TRBV27, the J call TRBJ1-2; a weak D match, TRBD1 (5 bases). The CDR3 has 15 amino acids. CDR1 is MNHEY and CDR2 is SMNVEV in the germline V gene (reference sequence). The V end lost 5 bases, the J end lost 4 bases, and 17 bases lay between the germline ends. The chain's CDR3 is CASSPVLGARYGYTF. CDR3 DNA: TGTGCCAGCAGTCCCGTATTAGGGGCCCGCTATGGCTACACCTTC.

Remarks on this clone: Other DNA sequences of this sample code for an identical CDR3. The V and J genes are TRBV29-1 and TRBJ1-1, with D tentatively TRBD1 (6 bases). The CDR3 totals 12 residues. Germline CDR1 reads SQVTM; CDR2 reads ANQGSEA. V was pared by 6 bases and J by 1 base, with 9 bases between. The CDR3 bases are TGCAGCGTAGGACAGTCGAACACTGAAGCTTTCTTT. Translating it yields CSVGQSNTEAFF.

This chain joins TRBV5-4 and TRBJ2-5, with 9 bases fitting TRBD2. This CDR3 has 16 amino acids. Losses at the gene ends were 1 base for V and 2 bases for J; bases not matched to a gene: 6. Germline V lookup: CDR1 SGHNT, CDR2 YYREEE (reference sequence). The CDR3: CASSLSGGRAQETQYF. The CDR3 DNA follows: TGTGCCAGCAGCTTGAGTGGCGGGAGGGCTCAAGAGACCCAGTACTTC.

To note about this clone: One junction end does not reproduce the germline sequence, and a read error may be involved. The chain links TRBV13 to TRBJ2-7; 8 positions match TRBD1. From germline, CDR1 is PRHDT and CDR2 FYEKMQ (reference sequence). The CDR3 spans 14 residues. The CDR3 reads CASSLGSEGRGHHF. CDR3 sequence (DNA): TGTGCCAGCAGCTTAGGGAGTGAGGGCAGGGGGCATCACTTC.